Following are 21 T cell receptor beta chains from one sample sequenced in a study of CD8 T cells in ankylosing spondylitis. The study, taken as a whole, reports: There was a TCR beta motif, made of eight highly homologous variants, that appeared characteristic of ankylosing spondylitis blood.

For these receptors, no antigen is known. TCRdb redid the calling of the 5' RACE reads with MiXCR, one entry per CDR3 protein. The repertoire holds some 840,000 distinct CDR3 sequences, approximately 12% seen once, with 0.51% in the top ten. The sample taken for sequencing was blood, either unsorted or a sorted T cell fraction (not recorded which). These receptor sequences come from a male donor with ankylosing spondylitis.

The V call is TRBV6-5, the J call TRBJ2-2, with D unclear. Per germline, CDR1 MNHEY and CDR2 SVGAGI. The CDR3 is 16 amino acids. The germline V and J ends were trimmed by 3 bases and 6 bases, with 17 bases remaining between them. CDR3 DNA sequence: TGTGCCAGCAGTTATACGGTCGGGTTGGTGTCCGGGGAGCTGTTTTTT. It encodes CASSYTVGLVSGELFF.

This clonotype was seen only a few times. The chain carries TRBV7-2 and TRBJ2-5; the D gene is possibly TRBD2 (5 bases). Germline loops: CDR1 SGHTA, CDR2 FQGNSA. Trimming took off 4 bases at V and 1 base at J, with 10 bases between the two ends. The CDR3 covers 14 residues. Here the CDR3 DNA reads TGTGCCAGCAGCTCACAGCGGACCCAAGAGACCCAGTACTTC. This codes for CASSSQRTQETQYF. Full variable domain (outside the CDR3, taken from reference TRBV7-2 and TRBJ2-5): GAGVSQSPSNKVTEKGKDVELRCDPISGHTALYWYRQSLGQGLEFLIYFQGNSAPDKSGLPSDRFSAERTGGSVSTLTIQRTQQEDSAVYLCASSSQRTQETQYFGPGTRLLVL.

This clonotype turned up a few times. The V and J genes are TRBV7-2 and TRBJ2-4; 8 positions agree with TRBD1. With V trimmed by 6 bases and J by 2 bases, 12 bases remained unmatched. The CDR3 has 17 residues. Germline CDR1 and CDR2: SGHTA and FQGNSA. DNA for the CDR3: TGTGCCAGCAGTCCCCCCGGAACAGGGGGGACCAAAAACATTCAGTACTTC. Its protein product is CASSPPGTGGTKNIQYF.

This clonotype showed up just a few times. The gene calls are TRBV24-1 and TRBJ2-5, with 8 positions matching TRBD1. The V gene's germline CDR1 is KGHDR and CDR2 SFDVKD. The CDR3 totals 12 residues. Trimming removed 10 bases from V and 5 bases from J; junction bases left unmatched: 5. CDR3 nucleotide sequence: TGTGCCACTGGACAGGGAGTGGAGACCCAGTACTTC. This encodes CATGQGVETQYF.

The V gene is TRBV20-1, the J gene TRBJ2-3; D might be TRBD2 (6 bases). The CDR3 length is 14 residues. The germline CDR1 and CDR2 sequences are DFQATT and SNEGSKA (reference sequence). The V end lost 2 bases, the J end lost 0 bases, and 9 bases lay between the germline ends. The CDR3 nucleotides are TGCAGTGCTAGACGGGGGTTAAGCACAGATACGCAGTATTTT. This gives the protein CSARRGLSTDTQYF.

The gene calls are TRBV5-1 and TRBJ1-2; D remains ambiguous. The germline gives CDR1 SGHRS, CDR2 YFSETQ. The ends were cut back, 0 bases at V and 4 bases at J, with 10 bases in the middle. The CDR3 totals 14 residues. As DNA, the CDR3 is TGCGCCAGCAGCTTGGAGTCAACAACCTATGGCTACACCTTC. Its translation: CASSLESTTYGYTF.

At least ten counts were recorded for this clonotype. The V call is TRBV20-1, the J call TRBJ2-1; unclear D gene. Trimming left V 6 bases short and J 7 bases short, with 10 bases between. This CDR3 has 11 amino acids. Germline-derived CDR1 and CDR2 are DFQATT and SNEGSKA (reference sequence). The CDR3 nucleotides are TGCAGTGCCAGGAGCAGGAATGAGCAGTTCTTC. Its translation: CSARSRNEQFF.

This clonotype was detected many times. This chain joins TRBV29-1 and TRBJ1-1; D remains ambiguous. The CDR3 has 12 residues. Per germline, CDR1 SQVTM and CDR2 ANQGSEA. V gave up 6 bases and J gave up 4 bases, with 12 bases separating them. DNA of the CDR3: TGCAGCGTCTTGACTGGAGGCACTGAAGCTTTCTTT. Encoded protein: CSVLTGGTEAFF. The entire variable domain, with the rest obtained from reference TRBV29-1 and TRBJ1-1, is as follows: SAVISQKPSRDICQRGTSLTIQCQVDSQVTMMFWYRQQPGQSLTLIATANQGSEATYESGFVIDKFPISRPNLTFSTLTVSNMSPEDSSIYLCSVLTGGTEAFFGQGTRLTVV.

V usage is TRBV28 and J usage is TRBJ2-2, with unresolved D. Germline V CDR1 and CDR2: MDHEN, SYDVKM. With 1 base removed from V and 6 bases from J, the gap between germline ends came to 3 bases. This CDR3 has 12 residues. CDR3 sequence: CASSLLSGELFF. CDR3 in DNA: TGTGCCAGCAGTTTATTATCCGGGGAGCTGTTTTTT.

This clonotype has a count of ten or more. The chain has TRBV20-1 and TRBJ1-2; possible D gene TRBD1, 5 bases. Germline CDR1 reads DFQATT; CDR2 reads SNEGSKA (reference sequence). V was cut by 5 bases and J by 3 bases, with 10 bases left in between. This CDR3 comprises 12 residues. The CDR3: CSAGRGHYGYTF. CDR3 in DNA: TGCAGTGCTGGGAGGGGACACTATGGCTACACCTTC.

This clonotype was seen more than once but under ten times. The chain joins TRBV19 to TRBJ2-5, with D possibly being TRBD1 (5 bases). The CDR3 runs 12 residues. Trimming took 2 bases from V and 5 from J, leaving 6 bases between them. CDR1 is LNHDA and CDR2 is SQIVND in the germline V gene (reference sequence). The CDR3 DNA sequence: TGTGCCAGTAGTATAAAGGGGGAGACCCAGTACTTC. As protein: CASSIKGETQYF.

This clonotype was detected a few times. The chain carries TRBV12-3 or TRBV12-4 and TRBJ2-1, with 8 bases fitting TRBD1. J was trimmed by 9 bases and V by 8 bases; bases with no gene match: 9. The CDR3 is 13 residues long. This chain's CDR3 is CASGFQGAGEQFF. Written as DNA, the CDR3 is TGTGCCAGCGGATTCCAGGGGGCGGGTGAGCAGTTCTTC.

The J gene is TRBJ1-2, the V gene TRBV25-1; TRBD1 matches at 9 bases. Germline lookup yields CDR1 MGHDK and CDR2 SYGVNS. Trimming removed 5 bases from V and 4 bases from J; junction bases left unmatched: 8. The CDR3 runs to 15 residues. CDR3 protein: CASSSTGGDGYGYTF. The CDR3 DNA is TGTGCCAGCAGTTCTACAGGGGGCGATGGCTATGGCTACACCTTC.

In its sample, this clonotype was seen many times. The rearrangement joins TRBV29-1 to TRBJ2-2; D gene uncertain. This CDR3 has 12 amino acids. Germline V CDR1 and CDR2: SQVTM, ANQGSEA. The V end lost 7 bases, the J end lost 1 base, and 7 bases lay between the germline ends. CDR3 nucleotides: TGCAGCGGCCACAGGAACACCGGGGAGCTGTTTTTT. This sequence encodes CSGHRNTGELFF.

This clonotype was seen a handful of times. This chain uses TRBV20-1 with TRBJ2-6; the match to TRBD1 covers 7 bases. From germline, CDR1 is DFQATT and CDR2 SNEGSKA (reference sequence). With V trimmed by 4 bases and J by 0 bases, 3 bases remained unmatched. The CDR3 has 15 amino acids. CDR3 protein: CSAIRGSSGANVLTF. CDR3 nucleotides: TGCAGTGCTATCAGGGGGAGCTCTGGGGCCAACGTCCTGACTTTC.

In this sample, this clonotype turned up many times. This chain uses TRBV6-5 with TRBJ2-4; D may be TRBD1 (6 bases). Looked up from germline, CDR1 is MNHEY and CDR2 is SVGAGI. The CDR3 has 15 residues. V dropped 4 bases and J dropped 5 bases, with 15 bases sitting between them. The CDR3 loop is CASSSPRDIENIQYF. Here the CDR3 DNA reads TGTGCCAGCAGTTCCCCCCGGGACATCGAAAACATTCAGTACTTC.

This clonotype was seen repeatedly, ten times or more. This chain connects TRBV6-1 to TRBJ2-1; the match to TRBD2 covers 7 bases. The CDR3 contains 14 residues. The V gene end was trimmed by 5 bases and the J gene end by 13 bases; junction bases not matched to a gene: 14. In germline, CDR1 is MNHNS, CDR2 SASEGT. The CDR3 DNA sequence: TGTGCCAGCAGTCTTCAGACGGGGGGATTATCCCAGTTCTTC. Translation: CASSLQTGGLSQFF.

The CDR3 spells CATLLRGTDTQYF. Here the CDR3 DNA reads TGTGCCACCCTGTTGAGAGGCACAGATACGCAGTATTTT. This chain connects TRBV28 to TRBJ2-3; D remains ambiguous. The CDR3 has 13 residues. Trimming took 10 bases from V and 1 from J, leaving 12 bases between them. CDR1 is MDHEN, CDR2 SYDVKM, per germline.

V gene TRBV20-1 combines with J gene TRBJ1-2, with D hard to call. Germline values: CDR1 DFQATT, CDR2 SNEGSKA (reference sequence). The CDR3 extends over 11 amino acids. In DNA form, the CDR3 reads TGCAGCGACGGACGGATCTATGGCTACACCTTC. Residues: CSDGRIYGYTF.

This clonotype occurred many times. CDR3 coding DNA: TGTGCCAGCAAGATTAGGGACAGGGGATGGGGCTACACCTTC. Encoded protein: CASKIRDRGWGYTF. This chain joins TRBV21-1 and TRBJ1-2; the tabulated D call, TRBD1, remains unverified against the DNA. TRBV21-1 is a listed pseudogene. This CDR3 comprises 14 residues.

V and J are TRBV29-1 and TRBJ2-5; D perhaps matches TRBD2 (7 bases). Trimming removed 7 bases from V and 4 bases from J, with 13 bases in between. Germline-derived CDR1 and CDR2 are SQVTM and ANQGSEA. The CDR3 has 12 residues. CDR3: CSGRGGVETQYF. For the CDR3, the DNA is TGCAGCGGAAGAGGGGGGGTAGAGACCCAGTACTTC.